This T cell receptor beta chain appears in the sequencing data of a study of long-term antiretroviral therapy in people with HIV. Study-wide context: About a decade before 2015, the earliest samples were taken when ART was typically delayed. General observations from the study: ART was followed by higher diversity that remained below transplant donor controls.

The CDR3 runs to 17 residues. CDR1 and CDR2 from the germline V gene are ENHRY and SYGVKD. V shed 2 bases and J 4 bases; nucleotides not matched to a gene: 10. As for this clone: Antigen unknown.

An immunoSEQ assay, version v3.0, was performed at survey level. Assay: immunoSEQ multiplex PCR; the TCRdb copy retains only in-frame clones and omits some. Here the sample spans 25,000 to 35,000 clones, roughly nine tenths being singletons. The TCR sequence derives from a man between 18 and 35 years old with HIV. This chain links TRBV10-3 with TRBJ1-5; 8 bases agree with TRBD1. Sequencing was performed on unsorted PBMCs, taken 3.1 years after starting antiretroviral therapy. CDR3 sequence (DNA): TGTGCCATCAGTGAGAGGCGAGAGACAGGGGCGAATCAGCCCCAGCATTTT. It is translated as CAISERRETGANQPQHF.